This note documents a single T cell receptor (beta chain) sequence. What antigen it recognizes has not been identified. No much larger clonotype is one base removed from it; base qualities were not supplied. The sample belongs to a study of T cell responses to AZD1222 COVID-19 vaccine (dated by TCRdb to the early 2020s). Regarding the study in general: AZD1222 recipients given second doses at about 4 weeks or at about 12 weeks were pooled, since spike-specific TCR depth and breadth were not found to differ between the two schedules. Trial participants were enrolled by age into subgroups of 18-55, 56-69 and 70-plus years, and around 150, 29 and 61 TCR-sequenced participants, respectively, were included in these subgroups. TCR sequencing covered over 230 trial participants: 200 to 220 given two doses of AZD1222 and approximately 26 given two doses of MenACWY control vaccine. General study outcomes and caveats: Conclusions about previously exposed vaccinees were limited because only a handful of AZD1222 recipients were SARS-CoV-2 seropositive at baseline. Because no day 14 peak-response samples were available, the repertoires could be characterized only after the peak T cell response. The vaccine-associated CD4 TCRs covered the entire spike protein, and the dominant responses fell in regions 160-218 and 743-854. In the small 56-69-year group, the increase in depth fell short of significance, most likely because of low power. Participants were mostly white British, with more females than males. The authors suggested clonal diversity may have been underestimated. Spike-specific TCR breadth and depth rose significantly after two AZD1222 doses compared with day 0 and with MenACWY recipients. Nearly half of unique spike-specific TCRs reportedly recognized epitopes outside regions mutated in the B.1.351 and B.1.1.7 variants.

The CDR3 regions of human TCRbeta chains were subjected to immunosequencing. On the study's bioinformatics: TCRs in the repertoires were matched against a reference library of SARS-CoV-2-specific TCRs that had been generated with the MIRA antigen-specificity platform. Breadth was defined as the fraction of unique TCRs that were SARS-CoV-2-associated, and depth was defined as the fraction of total T cells that were SARS-CoV-2-associated. Using the MIRA data, each spike-specific TCR was mapped to the spike region that the TCR reacts to and placed in a CD4 or CD8 class. Log10-transformed breadth and depth values were compared by one-way ANOVA with Sidak's multiple comparisons tests. What TCRdb holds here is the immuneACCESS table cut down to in-frame rearrangements. Part of the clones is not present; checked against another copy, under half of the missing clones reflect an unresolved V gene, and the others are unexplained. V and J calls plus clone size are reproduced from that table; the DNA served to infer D and trimming. Present in this sample are about 130,000 clones, just over 90% of which were seen just once. Of the sample, about 2.1% is held by the ten largest clones.

The time point label here, explained by the study, means: baseline before first vaccination. Samples from vaccinated people were obtained from the UK trials COV001 and COV002, which included a single-blind randomized controlled phase 2/3 trial of AZD1222 (ChAdOx1 nCoV-19) in healthy adults. For TCRbeta chain sequencing, PBMC samples from trial participants were taken at day 0 and at day 28 after the second dose. The CDR3 runs 15 residues from the cysteine to the phenylalanine. The CDR3 DNA has 45 bases and is translated from base 1. CDR1 and CDR2, per the germline V gene, are SGHAT and FQNNGV. Trimming at the junction amounts to 1 base on V and 10 bases on J, and the germline ends lie 14 bases apart.

The material was peripheral blood, obtained on day 0 of AZD1222 vaccination. The sequence was obtained from an adult in good health. The chain was built from TRBV11-2 and TRBJ1-6, with TRBD1 as a weak D call on 6 bases. The DNA sequence is TGTGCCAGCAGCTTAGCCCTAGGGGGGAACTCACCCCTCCACTTT. Translation gives CASSLALGGNSPLHF.